This is a list of T cell receptor beta chains from one sample in a study of human T cells and chemical hapten exposure. TCRdb re-called the RACE reads with MiXCR, one entry per CDR3 protein. The sample yields some 110,000 distinct CDR3 sequences, 11% seen once. Sample: whole blood, taken in connection with sensitization to the hapten diphenylcyclopropenone (DPC). These TCRs come from a woman in her fifties or sixties with alopecia areata. Some clones in this sample may be carry-over from other donors' samples. The CDR3 runs from the conserved cysteine through the conserved F or W. Each record gives: clone size, J gene, D gene, V gene, CDR3 protein, CDR3 DNA. D genes are given only for firm matches. Some rows mark clone size as missing; the rest say once, few, many or name a class of expanded clone.

size: NA; J: TRBJ1-6; D: TRBD1; V: TRBV12-3/TRBV12-4; CDR3: CASSGTRGGPNSPLHF; DNA: TGTGCCAGCAGTGGAACCAGGGGGGGACCCAATTCACCCCTCCACTTT
size: NA; J: TRBJ2-3; D: NA; V: TRBV4-1; CDR3: CASSVRSGTQQNTQYF; DNA: TGCGCCAGCAGCGTCCGGTCGGGGACTCAACAAAATACGCAGTATTTT
size: many; J: TRBJ1-3; D: NA; V: TRBV29-1; CDR3: CSAMDNSGNTIYF; DNA: TGCAGCGCGATGGACAACTCTGGAAACACCATATATTTT
size: NA; J: TRBJ2-1; D: TRBD1; V: TRBV29-1; CDR3: CSVKQGGSYNERFF; DNA: TGCAGCGTAAAACAGGGGGGTTCCTACAATGAGCGGTTCTTC
size: few; J: TRBJ2-1; D: NA; V: TRBV7-2; CDR3: CASSLSPGDEQFF; DNA: TGTGCCAGCAGCTTAAGTCCCGGGGATGAGCAGTTCTTC
size: few; J: TRBJ2-3; D: TRBD1; V: TRBV28; CDR3: CAVGGGDTQYF; DNA: TGTGCCGTAGGGGGCGGAGATACGCAGTATTTT
size: few; J: TRBJ2-5; D: NA; V: TRBV30; CDR3: CAWSLPTPIQETQYF; DNA: TGTGCCTGGAGTCTCCCCACCCCGATACAAGAGACCCAGTACTTC
size: NA; J: TRBJ1-5; D: NA; V: TRBV28; CDR3: CASSFNSLQPQHF; DNA: TGTGCCAGCAGTTTTAACAGTTTGCAGCCCCAGCATTTT
size: few; J: TRBJ2-1; D: TRBD2; V: TRBV29-1; CDR3: CSVTGLAVQGAYNEQFF; DNA: TGCAGCGTTACGGGACTAGCGGTCCAGGGGGCCTACAATGAGCAGTTCTTC
size: NA; J: TRBJ2-3; D: TRBD1; V: TRBV20-1; CDR3: CSAGDRQSTRDTQYF; DNA: TGCAGTGCTGGGGACAGACAGAGCACACGAGATACGCAGTATTTT
size: few; J: TRBJ1-5; D: NA; V: TRBV28; CDR3: CASRTQGDQPQHF; DNA: TGTGCCAGCAGGACACAGGGTGATCAGCCCCAGCATTTT
size: NA; J: TRBJ2-5; D: NA; V: TRBV30; CDR3: CAWTSDTYGAGETQYF; DNA: TGTGCCTGGACCTCCGACACCTACGGGGCCGGTGAGACCCAGTACTTC
size: many; J: TRBJ2-3; D: NA; V: TRBV7-2; CDR3: CASSLVGTRPSDTQYF; DNA: TGTGCCAGCAGCTTAGTGGGGACACGTCCCTCAGATACGCAGTATTTT
size: many; J: TRBJ1-5; D: TRBD1; V: TRBV6-6; CDR3: CASSYLQGQGNQPQHF; DNA: TGTGCCAGCAGTTACCTACAGGGGCAAGGGAATCAGCCCCAGCATTTT
size: many; J: TRBJ2-7; D: TRBD2; V: TRBV13; CDR3: CASSGGGQEQYF; DNA: TGTGCCAGCAGCGGGGGAGGGCAAGAGCAGTACTTC
size: few; J: TRBJ2-3; D: TRBD2; V: TRBV7-2; CDR3: CASSRLHTSGDSTDTQYF; DNA: TGTGCCAGCAGCCGATTGCATACTAGCGGGGATAGCACAGATACGCAGTATTTT
size: few; J: TRBJ1-1; D: NA; V: TRBV27; CDR3: CASSPGPTGAFF; DNA: TGTGCCAGCAGTCCCGGGCCTACAGGGGCTTTCTTT
size: NA; J: TRBJ1-1; D: NA; V: TRBV7-2; CDR3: CASSLRGRDTEAFF; DNA: TGTGCCAGCAGCTTACGGGGCCGGGACACTGAAGCTTTCTTT
size: NA; J: TRBJ1-1; D: NA; V: TRBV12-3/TRBV12-4; CDR3: CASSFQGFTEAFF; DNA: TGTGCCAGCAGTTTCCAGGGGTTCACTGAAGCTTTCTTT
size: many; J: TRBJ2-1; D: NA; V: TRBV12-3/TRBV12-4; CDR3: CASSLRLGWDEQFF; DNA: TGTGCCAGCAGTTTAAGACTAGGATGGGATGAGCAGTTCTTC
size: few; J: TRBJ2-7; D: NA; V: TRBV30; CDR3: CAWSRVGREYEQYF; DNA: TGTGCCTGGAGTCGTGTCGGGAGAGAATACGAGCAGTACTTC
size: NA; J: TRBJ1-2; D: NA; V: TRBV6-6; CDR3: CASSLVGKSDGYTF; DNA: TGTGCCAGCAGTTTGGTAGGGAAGTCGGATGGCTACACCTTC
size: few; J: TRBJ1-6; D: NA; V: TRBV6-5; CDR3: CASNGGTYNSPLHF; DNA: TGTGCCAGCAACGGGGGGACCTATAATTCACCCCTCCACTTT
size: NA; J: TRBJ1-1; D: NA; V: TRBV27; CDR3: CARTARTEAFF; DNA: TGTGCCCGAACAGCGAGGACTGAAGCTTTCTTT
size: NA; J: TRBJ2-3; D: NA; V: TRBV20-1; CDR3: CSFLQGGSTDTQYF; DNA: TGCAGTTTTCTACAGGGTGGGTCCACAGATACGCAGTATTTT
size: once; J: TRBJ2-3; D: NA; V: TRBV25-1; CDR3: CASSELSGDKDTQYF; DNA: TGTGCCAGCAGTGAATTAAGTGGCGATAAAGATACGCAGTATTTT
size: NA; J: TRBJ2-1; D: TRBD2; V: TRBV7-6; CDR3: CASSLARAGGADEQFF; DNA: TGTGCCAGCAGCTTAGCGCGGGCGGGAGGAGCTGATGAGCAGTTCTTC
size: many; J: TRBJ2-1; D: TRBD2; V: TRBV12-3/TRBV12-4; CDR3: CASSLPAGVYNEQFF; DNA: TGTGCCAGCAGTTTACCCGCGGGGGTCTACAATGAGCAGTTCTTC
size: NA; J: TRBJ2-7; D: NA; V: TRBV28; CDR3: CASSLGQYEQYF; DNA: TGTGCCAGCAGTCTAGGACAGTACGAGCAGTACTTC
size: few; J: TRBJ2-7; D: NA; V: TRBV20-1; CDR3: CSARAGEQYF; DNA: TGCAGTGCTAGAGCTGGCGAGCAGTACTTC
size: NA; J: TRBJ2-7; D: NA; V: TRBV12-3/TRBV12-4; CDR3: CASSFMSRRYF; DNA: TGTGCCAGCAGTTTTATGTCCCGGCGGTACTTC
size: few; J: TRBJ1-4; D: NA; V: TRBV25-1; CDR3: CASSDRVYEKLFF; DNA: TGTGCCAGCAGTGACAGGGTTTATGAAAAACTGTTTTTT
size: many; J: TRBJ2-7; D: NA; V: TRBV10-3; CDR3: CAITLDRSSYEQYF; DNA: TGTGCCATCACACTGGACCGGAGCTCCTACGAGCAGTACTTC
size: NA; J: TRBJ1-1; D: TRBD1; V: TRBV12-3/TRBV12-4; CDR3: CASSTRQGKNTEAFF; DNA: TGTGCCAGCAGTACCCGACAGGGAAAAAACACTGAAGCTTTCTTT
size: NA; J: TRBJ1-4; D: TRBD1; V: TRBV20-1; CDR3: CSATPQTGGGEKLFF; DNA: TGCAGTGCTACCCCTCAGACAGGGGGAGGTGAAAAACTGTTTTTT
size: NA; J: TRBJ1-1; D: NA; V: TRBV27; CDR3: CASSLVRDLEAFF; DNA: TGTGCCAGCAGTTTGGTTAGGGACCTTGAAGCTTTCTTT
size: few; J: TRBJ1-5; D: NA; V: TRBV6-6; CDR3: CASSYGSTNQPQHF; DNA: TGTGCCAGCAGTTACGGGTCCACTAATCAGCCCCAGCATTTT
size: NA; J: TRBJ2-1; D: NA; V: TRBV21-1; CDR3: CARGGGLYNEQFF; DNA: TGTGCCAGGGGGGGCGGGCTCTACAATGAGCAGTTCTTC
size: few; J: TRBJ2-3; D: NA; V: TRBV12-3/TRBV12-4; CDR3: CASSFPGLPGDTQYF; DNA: TGTGCCAGCAGTTTTCCGGGACTCCCGGGGGATACGCAGTATTTT
size: NA; J: TRBJ1-6; D: TRBD1; V: TRBV27; CDR3: CASSYRRQGPSSYNSPLHF; DNA: TGTGCCAGCAGCTACCGCAGACAGGGCCCTAGCTCCTATAATTCACCCCTCCACTTT
size: few; J: TRBJ2-5; D: NA; V: TRBV10-1; CDR3: CASSESGETQYF; DNA: TGCGCCAGCAGTGAGTCGGGAGAGACCCAGTACTTC
size: many; J: TRBJ1-5; D: TRBD1; V: TRBV28; CDR3: CASSSAGGQPQHF; DNA: TGTGCCAGCAGTTCGGCAGGGGGTCAGCCCCAGCATTTT
size: NA; J: TRBJ1-1; D: NA; V: TRBV28; CDR3: CASRVQGYTEAFF; DNA: TGTGCCAGCAGGGTACAGGGATACACTGAAGCTTTCTTT
size: NA; J: TRBJ1-5; D: TRBD1; V: TRBV28; CDR3: CASRSGGRNQPQHF; DNA: TGTGCCAGCAGGTCAGGGGGGAGGAATCAGCCCCAGCATTTT
size: once; J: TRBJ1-6; D: NA; V: TRBV20-1; CDR3: CSARVAGNSPLHF; DNA: TGCAGTGCTAGAGTCGCGGGTAATTCACCCCTCCACTTT
size: NA; J: TRBJ1-4; D: NA; V: TRBV28; CDR3: CASSFDRFKIWEKLFF; DNA: TGTGCCAGCAGTTTTGACAGGTTTAAAATTTGGGAAAAACTGTTTTTT
size: few; J: TRBJ2-7; D: NA; V: TRBV27; CDR3: CASSLSGRDPEEQYF; DNA: TGTGCCAGCAGTTTATCGGGCCGGGACCCTGAGGAGCAGTACTTC
size: NA; J: TRBJ1-6; D: NA; V: TRBV6-6; CDR3: CASSLAAKLHF; DNA: TGTGCCAGCAGCCTCGCAGCTAAGCTCCACTTT
size: many; J: TRBJ1-5; D: NA; V: TRBV6-6; CDR3: CASRWENQPQHF; DNA: TGTGCCAGCAGATGGGAGAATCAGCCCCAGCATTTT
size: NA; J: TRBJ2-3; D: TRBD1; V: TRBV29-1; CDR3: CSVESRGRTDTQYF; DNA: TGCAGCGTTGAATCCAGGGGGCGGACAGATACGCAGTATTTT
size: NA; J: TRBJ1-4; D: NA; V: TRBV2; CDR3: CASSERNEKLFF; DNA: TGTGCCAGCAGTGAACGGAATGAAAAACTGTTTTTT
size: NA; J: TRBJ2-7; D: NA; V: TRBV3-1; CDR3: CASSQGGHEQYF; DNA: TGTGCCAGCAGCCAAGGAGGGCACGAGCAGTACTTC